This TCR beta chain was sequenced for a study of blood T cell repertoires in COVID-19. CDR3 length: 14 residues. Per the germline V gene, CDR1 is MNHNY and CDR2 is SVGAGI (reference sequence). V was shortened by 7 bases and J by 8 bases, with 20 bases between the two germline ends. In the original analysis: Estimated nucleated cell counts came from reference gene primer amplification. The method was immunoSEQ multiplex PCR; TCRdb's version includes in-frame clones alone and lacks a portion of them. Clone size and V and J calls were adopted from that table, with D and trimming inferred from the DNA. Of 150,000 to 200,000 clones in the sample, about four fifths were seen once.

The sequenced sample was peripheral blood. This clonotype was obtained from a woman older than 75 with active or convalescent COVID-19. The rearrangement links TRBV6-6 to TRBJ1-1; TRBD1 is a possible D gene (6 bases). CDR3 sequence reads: CASNTPGGNAEAFF. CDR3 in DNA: TGTGCCAGCAACACCCCGGGGGGCAATGCGGAAGCTTTCTTT.